The 2 T cell receptor beta chains in this list originate from one sample, sequenced in a study of blood T cell repertoires in COVID-19. Using immunoSEQ multiplex PCR, the repertoire was profiled, and TCRdb retains in-frame clones only, with some absent. Of about 200,000 clones detected, about 90% appear once; the ten largest clones hold around 4%. Specimen: PBMCs or T cells enriched from blood (not recorded which). The receptors stem from a young woman with acute COVID-19.

The chain recombines TRBV7-2 with TRBJ2-5, with 7 bases matching TRBD2. Trimming cost V 4 bases and J 7 bases; bases outside gene matches: 9. This CDR3 is built from 14 residues. Germline loops: CDR1 SGHTA, CDR2 FQGNSA. The CDR3 sequence: CASSSTGTTRTQYF. The CDR3 region has the DNA TGTGCCAGCAGCTCAACCGGGACTACCAGGACCCAGTACTTC.

The rearrangement uses TRBV7-3 and TRBJ2-1; TRBD2 aligns across 12 bases. The length of the CDR3 is 18 residues. The V gene's germline CDR1 is SGHTA and CDR2 FQGTGA. After removal of 1 base from V and 2 bases from J, the junction contained 6 bases not matched to a gene. CDR3: CASSLIPSGGATYNEQFF. The CDR3 nucleotides read TGTGCCAGCAGCTTAATACCTAGCGGGGGGGCCACCTACAATGAGCAGTTCTTC.